Below, 9 T cell receptor beta chains from the same sample are listed, as sequenced in a study of blood T cell repertoires in COVID-19. Assay used: immunoSEQ multiplex PCR; TCRdb lists only in-frame clones, some missing. The profile shows around 70,000 clones, around nine tenths of them singletons. The specimen sequenced was peripheral blood. The receptor source for this set is a man aged 45-60 years with acute or convalescent COVID-19.

The chain is built from TRBV5-4 and TRBJ1-2; D is undetermined. The germline gives CDR1 SGHNT, CDR2 YYREEE (reference sequence). V was trimmed by 0 bases and J by 8 bases, leaving 14 bases between them. This CDR3 spans 14 amino acids. CDR3 residues: CASSLVPPNEGYTF. CDR3 in DNA: TGTGCCAGCAGCTTGGTACCCCCCAATGAGGGCTACACCTTC.

The chain joins TRBV7-8 to TRBJ1-2; D uncertain. Germline CDR1 reads SGHVS; CDR2 reads FQNEAQ. V was pared by 5 bases and J by 8 bases, with 15 bases between. The CDR3 contains 13 residues. CDR3 protein: CASSPSRVGGYTF. The CDR3 DNA follows: TGTGCCAGCAGCCCCTCGAGGGTTGGCGGCTACACCTTC.

The chain has TRBV19 and TRBJ2-7; 8 bases fit TRBD1. The CDR3 length is 13 residues. Germline CDR1 reads LNHDA; CDR2 reads SQIVND (reference sequence). V lost 8 bases to trimming and J lost 3 bases; unmatched junction nucleotides: 6. The CDR3 sequence: CASGQGLVYEQYF. The DNA of the CDR3 is TGTGCCAGTGGACAGGGATTGGTCTACGAGCAGTACTTC.

The chain has TRBV12-3 or TRBV12-4 and TRBJ1-4; D ambiguous. The V end lost 3 bases, the J end lost 8 bases, and 4 bases lay between the germline ends. The CDR3 consists of 11 residues. The CDR3 DNA is TGTGCCAGCAGTTTCTTAGAAAAACTGTTTTTT. Protein sequence: CASSFLEKLFF.

The chain links TRBV28 to TRBJ1-1, with a weak D call TRBD1 (6 bases). The CDR3 is made up of 12 amino acids. Germline CDR1 is MDHEN and CDR2 is SYDVKM. Between the trimmed V and J ends, which lost 6 bases and 3 bases, there was a span of 8 bases. In DNA, the CDR3 is TGTGCCAGCAGGAGGGGGTACACTGAAGCTTTCTTT. Protein sequence: CASRRGYTEAFF.

The chain joins TRBV6-5 to TRBJ1-1; 7 bases fit TRBD1. Germline lookup yields CDR1 MNHEY and CDR2 SVGAGI. V trimming: 5 bases; J trimming: 6 bases; junction bases outside the gene matches: 6. The CDR3 extends over 13 amino acids. CDR3 sequence: CASSRGRVAEAFF. In DNA form, the CDR3 reads TGTGCCAGCAGTAGGGGGCGCGTGGCTGAAGCTTTCTTT.

This chain uses TRBV7-3 with TRBJ2-7, with 12 bases identical to TRBD2. Germline-derived CDR1 and CDR2 are SGHTA and FQGTGA. After removal of 2 bases from V and 7 bases from J, the junction contained 18 bases not matched to a gene. The CDR3 totals 19 residues. CDR3 in DNA: TGTGCCAGCAGCTTATCTTACCCATACGCTCTAGCGGGGGGGTGGGAGCAGTACGTC. Encoded protein: CASSLSYPYALAGGWEQYV.

The chain recombines TRBV10-3 with TRBJ1-1; D gene uncertain. Germline CDR1 is ENHRY and CDR2 is SYGVKD. V lost 6 bases and J lost 4, with 24 bases in between. The CDR3 runs 17 residues. The DNA for the CDR3 is TGTGCCATCAGGGGTCAGTTAGGGAGTTCTGCGAGCACTGAAGCTTTCTTT. Protein: CAIRGQLGSSASTEAFF.

The chain recombines TRBV10-2 with TRBJ2-1, with D perhaps matching TRBD2 (5 bases). V gave up 3 bases and J gave up 5 bases, with 14 bases separating them. This CDR3 comprises 15 residues. Germline V gene sequence: CDR1 WSHSY, CDR2 SAAADI. CDR3: CASSDGGPLNNEQFF. The DNA for the CDR3 is TGCGCCAGCAGTGATGGCGGGCCTCTAAACAATGAGCAGTTCTTC.